The source of this T cell receptor beta chain is a study of T cells in Graves' hyperthyroidism and ophthalmopathy. Disease duration was under 3 months in the ophthalmopathy patients, who also had a Clinical Activity Score of at least 3 and a NOSPECS grade of at least 4. Fresh peripheral blood, 10 ml, yielded the PBMCs. TCR beta CDR3 sequences were amplified from RNA transcripts. HTBI primers were employed in a first-round RT-PCR of the TCR CDR3. TCRdb passed the multiplex PCR reads through MiXCR, listing each CDR3 protein once. The data hold about 350,000 distinct CDR3 sequences, with about 16% observed a single time. The table lists this clonotype with many counts. Antigen: not known. General study findings and limits: Researchers report that a 13 V-J model separated ophthalmopathy from stable hyperthyroidism. Also found in blood were most expanded thyroid clonotypes above 0.001.

Sequencing was done on a sample of blood. The receptor's source is a woman aged 55-69 years with Graves' ophthalmopathy.

CDR3 loop: CSARGLRDSYEQYF. DNA for the CDR3: TGCAGTGCTAGAGGGTTGCGGGACTCCTACGAGCAGTACTTC. The chain employs TRBV20-1 and TRBJ2-7; a possible D gene is TRBD2 (6 bases). The V end lost 1 base, the J end lost 0 bases, and 10 bases lay between the germline ends. The germline gives CDR1 DFQATT, CDR2 SNEGSKA (reference sequence). The CDR3 is 14 amino acids.